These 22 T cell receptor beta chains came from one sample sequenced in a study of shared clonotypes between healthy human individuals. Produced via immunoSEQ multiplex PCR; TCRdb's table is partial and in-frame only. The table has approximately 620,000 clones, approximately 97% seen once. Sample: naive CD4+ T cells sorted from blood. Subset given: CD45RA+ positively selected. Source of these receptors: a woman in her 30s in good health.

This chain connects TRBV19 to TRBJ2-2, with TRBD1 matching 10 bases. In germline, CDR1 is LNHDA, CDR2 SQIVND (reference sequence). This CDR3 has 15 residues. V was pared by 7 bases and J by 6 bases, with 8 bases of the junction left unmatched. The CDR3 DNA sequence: TGTGCCAGTACTAGGGACAGGGGATTTCCCGGGGAGCTGTTTTTT. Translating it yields CASTRDRGFPGELFF.

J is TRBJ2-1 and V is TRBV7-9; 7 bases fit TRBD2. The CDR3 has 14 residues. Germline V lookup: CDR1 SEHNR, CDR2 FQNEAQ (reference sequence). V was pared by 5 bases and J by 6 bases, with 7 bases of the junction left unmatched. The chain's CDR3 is CASSPWAGANEQFF. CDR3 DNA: TGTGCCAGCAGCCCATGGGCGGGAGCCAATGAGCAGTTCTTC.

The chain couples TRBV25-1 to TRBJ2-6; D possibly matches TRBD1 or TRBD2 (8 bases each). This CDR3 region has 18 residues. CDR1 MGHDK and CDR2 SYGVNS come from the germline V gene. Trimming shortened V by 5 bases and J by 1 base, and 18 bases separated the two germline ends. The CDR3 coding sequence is TGTGCCAGCAGTCCCCGACAGGGGACTAGATCTGGGGCCAACGTCCTGACTTTC. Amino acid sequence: CASSPRQGTRSGANVLTF.

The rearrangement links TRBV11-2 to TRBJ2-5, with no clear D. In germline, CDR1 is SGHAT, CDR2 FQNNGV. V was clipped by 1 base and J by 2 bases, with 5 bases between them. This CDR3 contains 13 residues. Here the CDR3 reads CASSLVSQETQYF. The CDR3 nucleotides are TGTGCCAGCAGCTTAGTGTCTCAAGAGACCCAGTACTTC. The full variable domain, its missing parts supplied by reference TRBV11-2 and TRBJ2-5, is EAGVAQSPRYKIIEKRQSVAFWCNPISGHATLYWYQQILGQGPKLLIQFQNNGVVDDSQLPKDRFSAERLKGVDSTLKIQPAKLEDSAVYLCASSLVSQETQYFGPGTRLLVL.

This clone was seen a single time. For the CDR3, the DNA is TGTGCCAGCAGCTTGGTAGCGGGAGCCGGATACACCGGGGAGCTGTTTTTT. It specifies CASSLVAGAGYTGELFF. The J gene is TRBJ2-2, the V gene TRBV5-4; 9 bases agree with TRBD2. The CDR3 is made up of 17 amino acids. Germline V gene lookup returns CDR1 SGHNT and CDR2 YYREEE (reference sequence). With V trimmed by 0 bases and J by 3 bases, 6 bases remained unmatched.

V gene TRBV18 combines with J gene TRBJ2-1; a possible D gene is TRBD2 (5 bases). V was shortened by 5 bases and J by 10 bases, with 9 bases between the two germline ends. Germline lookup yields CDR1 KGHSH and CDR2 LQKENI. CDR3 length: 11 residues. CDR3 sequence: CASSGGGEQFF. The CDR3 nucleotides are TGTGCCAGCTCAGGAGGTGGAGAGCAGTTCTTC.

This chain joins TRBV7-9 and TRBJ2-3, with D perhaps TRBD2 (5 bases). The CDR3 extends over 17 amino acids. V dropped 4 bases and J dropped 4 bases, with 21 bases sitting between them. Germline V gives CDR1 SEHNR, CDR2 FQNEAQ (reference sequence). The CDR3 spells CASSSEHMAISADTQYF. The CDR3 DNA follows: TGTGCCAGCAGCTCGGAACACATGGCGATTAGCGCAGATACGCAGTATTTT.

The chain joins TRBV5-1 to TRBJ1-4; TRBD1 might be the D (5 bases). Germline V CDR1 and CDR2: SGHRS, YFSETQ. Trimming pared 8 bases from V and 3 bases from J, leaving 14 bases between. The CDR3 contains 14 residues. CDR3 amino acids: CASGRGGPNEKLFF. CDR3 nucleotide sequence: TGCGCCAGTGGCCGGGGGGGACCTAATGAAAAACTGTTTTTT.

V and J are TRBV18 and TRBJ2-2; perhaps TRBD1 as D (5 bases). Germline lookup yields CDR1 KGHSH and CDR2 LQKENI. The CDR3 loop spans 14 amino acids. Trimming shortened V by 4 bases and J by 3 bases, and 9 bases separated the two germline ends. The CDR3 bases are TGTGCCAGCTCACGTGACAGATACACCGGGGAGCTGTTTTTT. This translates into CASSRDRYTGELFF. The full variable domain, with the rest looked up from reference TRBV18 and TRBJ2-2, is NAGVMQNPRHLVRRRGQEARLRCSPMKGHSHVYWYRQLPEEGLKFMVYLQKENIIDESGMPKERFSAEFPKEGPSILRIQQVVRGDSAAYFCASSRDRYTGELFFGEGSRLTVL.

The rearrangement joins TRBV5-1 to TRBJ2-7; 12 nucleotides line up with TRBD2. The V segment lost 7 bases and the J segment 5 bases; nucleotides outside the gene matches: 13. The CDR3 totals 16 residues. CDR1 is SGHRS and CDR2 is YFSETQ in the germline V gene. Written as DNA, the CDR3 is TGCGCCAGCGGACTACTGACTAGCGGGAGTTTCAACGAGCAGTACTTC. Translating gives CASGLLTSGSFNEQYF.

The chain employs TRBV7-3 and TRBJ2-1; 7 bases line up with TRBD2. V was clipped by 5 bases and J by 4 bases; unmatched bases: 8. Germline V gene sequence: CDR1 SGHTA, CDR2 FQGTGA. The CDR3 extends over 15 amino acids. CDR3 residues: CASSRGGAGYNEQFF. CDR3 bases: TGTGCCAGCAGCCGGGGAGGGGCTGGGTACAATGAGCAGTTCTTC.

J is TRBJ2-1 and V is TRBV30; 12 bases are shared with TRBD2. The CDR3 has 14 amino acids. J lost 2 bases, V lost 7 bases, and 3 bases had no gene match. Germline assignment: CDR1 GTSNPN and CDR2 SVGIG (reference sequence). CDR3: CASTSGRTYNEQFF. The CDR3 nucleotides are TGTGCCTCCACTAGCGGGAGGACCTACAATGAGCAGTTCTTC. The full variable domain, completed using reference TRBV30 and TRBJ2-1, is SQTIHQWPATLVQPVGSPLSLECTVEGTSNPNLYWYRQAAGRGLQLLFYSVGIGQISSEVPQNLSASRPQDRQFILSSKKLLLSDSGFYLCASTSGRTYNEQFFGPGTRLTVL.

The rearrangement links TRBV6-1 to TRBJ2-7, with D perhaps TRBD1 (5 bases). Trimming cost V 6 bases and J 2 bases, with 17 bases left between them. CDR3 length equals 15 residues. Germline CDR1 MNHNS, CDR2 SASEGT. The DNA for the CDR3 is TGTGCCAGCAGCCCGATATACAGGACCACCTACGAGCAGTACTTC. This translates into CASSPIYRTTYEQYF.

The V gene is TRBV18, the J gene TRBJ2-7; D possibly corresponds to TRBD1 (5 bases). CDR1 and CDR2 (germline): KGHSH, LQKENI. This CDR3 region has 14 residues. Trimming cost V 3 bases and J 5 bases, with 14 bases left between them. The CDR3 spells CASSPPDSYHEQYF. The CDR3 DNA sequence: TGTGCCAGCTCACCTCCCGACAGTTACCACGAGCAGTACTTC. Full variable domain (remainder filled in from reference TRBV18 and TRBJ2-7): NAGVMQNPRHLVRRRGQEARLRCSPMKGHSHVYWYRQLPEEGLKFMVYLQKENIIDESGMPKERFSAEFPKEGPSILRIQQVVRGDSAAYFCASSPPDSYHEQYFGPGTRLTVT.

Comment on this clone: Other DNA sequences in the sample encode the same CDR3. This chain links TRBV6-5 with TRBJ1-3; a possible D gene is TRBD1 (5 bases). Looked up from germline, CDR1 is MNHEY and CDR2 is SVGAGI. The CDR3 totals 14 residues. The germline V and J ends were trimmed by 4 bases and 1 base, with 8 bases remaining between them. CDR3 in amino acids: CASSSTGSGNTIYF. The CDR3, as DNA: TGTGCCAGCAGTTCCACAGGTTCTGGAAACACCATATATTTT.

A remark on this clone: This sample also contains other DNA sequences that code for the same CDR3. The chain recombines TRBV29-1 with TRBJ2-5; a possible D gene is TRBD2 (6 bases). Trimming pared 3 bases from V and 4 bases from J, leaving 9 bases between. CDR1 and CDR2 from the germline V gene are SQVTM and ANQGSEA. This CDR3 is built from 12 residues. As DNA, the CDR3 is TGCAGCGTTGAGCGGGGAGGAGAGACCCAGTACTTC. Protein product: CSVERGGETQYF.

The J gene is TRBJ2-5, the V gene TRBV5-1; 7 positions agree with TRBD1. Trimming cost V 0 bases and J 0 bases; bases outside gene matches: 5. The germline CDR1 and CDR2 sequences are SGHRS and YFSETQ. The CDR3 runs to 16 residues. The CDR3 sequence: CASSLGIRGNQETQYF. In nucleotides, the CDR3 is TGCGCCAGCAGCTTGGGTATCAGGGGGAACCAAGAGACCCAGTACTTC.

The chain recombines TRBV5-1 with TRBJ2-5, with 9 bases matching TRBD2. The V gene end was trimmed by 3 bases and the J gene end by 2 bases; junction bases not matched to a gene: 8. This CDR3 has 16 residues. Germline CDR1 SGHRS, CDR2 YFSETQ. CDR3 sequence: CASSSMTSGSQETQYF. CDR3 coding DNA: TGCGCCAGCAGCTCCATGACTAGCGGATCGCAAGAGACCCAGTACTTC.

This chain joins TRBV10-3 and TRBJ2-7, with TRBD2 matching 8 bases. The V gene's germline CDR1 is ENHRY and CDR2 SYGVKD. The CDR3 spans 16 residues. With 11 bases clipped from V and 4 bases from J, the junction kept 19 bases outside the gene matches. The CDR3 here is CALSNGGAPGLYEQYF. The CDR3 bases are TGTGCCCTCTCGAACGGGGGGGCCCCCGGGCTATACGAGCAGTACTTC.

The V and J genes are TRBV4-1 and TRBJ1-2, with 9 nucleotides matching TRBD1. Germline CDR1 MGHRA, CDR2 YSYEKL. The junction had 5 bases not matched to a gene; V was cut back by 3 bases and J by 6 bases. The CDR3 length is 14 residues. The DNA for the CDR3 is TGCGCCAGCAGCCAGCTGACAGGGGGAGATGGCTACACCTTC. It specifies CASSQLTGGDGYTF.

Here the CDR3 DNA reads TGTGCCAGCAGCCCCCCAGTCCTAGCGGGCCGTCCCCAGTATTTT. Translated: CASSPPVLAGRPQYF. This chain connects TRBV9 to TRBJ2-3, with 8 bases identical to TRBD2. CDR3 length: 15 residues. V lost 4 bases and J lost 12; bases outside the gene matches: 16. Germline CDR1 is SGDLS and CDR2 is YYNGEE. Full variable domain (missing parts from reference TRBV9 and TRBJ2-3): DSGVTQTPKHLITATGQRVTLRCSPRSGDLSVYWYQQSLDQGLQFLIQYYNGEERAKGNILERFSAQQFPDLHSELNLSSLELGDSALYFCASSPPVLAGRPQYFGPGTRLTVL.

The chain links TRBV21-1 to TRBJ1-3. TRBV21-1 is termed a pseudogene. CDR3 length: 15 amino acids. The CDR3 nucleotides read TGTGCCAGCAGCAAAGTTGGGTGTACTGGAAACACCATATATTTT. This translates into CASSKVGCTGNTIYF.